This TCR beta chain is from a study of glioma-infiltrating T cells after dendritic cell vaccination. General study points: Few patients contributed both blood and tumor specimens. Patients with more pretreatment TILs had longer time to progression and survival.

Selection required adequate fresh-frozen tumor tissue plus more than two years' survival data. None of the glioblastoma patients had an isocitrate dehydrogenase mutation. A note on this clone: Its antigen is still unknown.

The CDR3 runs to 15 residues. The V gene end was trimmed by 2 bases and the J gene end by 3 bases; junction bases not matched to a gene: 5. From germline, CDR1 is MNHNS and CDR2 SASEGT. Repertoires were generated with immunoSEQ multiplex PCR, while TCRdb's copy carries only in-frame clones and drops some. The sample includes 80,000 to 100,000 clones, 79% of them seen just once. This TCR came from a human donor with glioblastoma. Sequenced here: blood, sampled before dendritic cell vaccination. The chain employs TRBV6-1 and TRBJ2-7; 9 nucleotides agree with TRBD1. The CDR3 loop is CASSETGGRFYEQYF. CDR3 DNA sequence: TGTGCCAGCAGTGAAACAGGGGGCCGCTTCTACGAGCAGTACTTC.